A single sample gave rise to the 24 T cell receptor beta chains below, sequenced in a study of T cell responses to AZD1222 COVID-19 vaccine. Only in-frame clones appear in the TCRdb table, and some are missing; sequencing was by immunoSEQ multiplex PCR. The data show about 180,000 clones, 88% seen once. This sample comprised peripheral blood, obtained on day 0 of AZD1222 vaccination. These receptors all come from an adult in good health.

This chain uses TRBV9 with TRBJ1-3; D is unresolved. This CDR3 region has 17 residues. Trimming cost V 4 bases and J 0 bases, with 17 bases left between them. Germline V gene lookup returns CDR1 SGDLS and CDR2 YYNGEE. The CDR3 is CASSPYWAASSGNTIYF. CDR3 DNA: TGTGCCAGCAGCCCCTATTGGGCAGCAAGCTCTGGAAACACCATATATTTT.

This chain links TRBV13 with TRBJ1-6; the D is unclear. This CDR3 spans 16 amino acids. The V and J ends lost 0 bases and 0 bases respectively, with 6 bases between them. CDR1 is PRHDT and CDR2 is FYEKMQ in the germline V gene (reference sequence). The CDR3, as DNA: TGTGCCAGCAGCTTAGGGCAGGACTCCTATAATTCACCCCTCCACTTT. Translating it yields CASSLGQDSYNSPLHF.

V is TRBV7-3 and J is TRBJ2-1; 10 nucleotides match TRBD2. The trim removed 5 bases at V and 6 bases at J, leaving 13 bases unmatched. Germline V CDR1 and CDR2: SGHTA, FQGTGA. This CDR3 is built from 17 residues. The CDR3 region has the DNA TGTGCCAGCAGCCATGGGGCTAGCGGGGGTCTGCGCAATGAGCAGTTCTTC. Its translation is CASSHGASGGLRNEQFF.

The chain is built from TRBV10-2 and TRBJ2-3, with 10 bases that match TRBD2. CDR3 size: 19 residues. CDR1 is WSHSY, CDR2 SAAADI, per germline. V lost 0 bases and J lost 2; bases outside the gene matches: 11. The CDR3 spells CASSESSGGAYLLTDTQYF. The CDR3 nucleotides read TGCGCCAGCAGTGAGTCCAGCGGGGGGGCTTATCTCCTCACAGATACGCAGTATTTT.

V usage is TRBV6-6 and J usage is TRBJ2-4; D not resolved. Germline-derived CDR1 and CDR2 are MNHNY and SVGAGI (reference sequence). Trimming took 0 bases from V and 5 from J, leaving 14 bases between them. The CDR3 has 16 amino acids. CDR3: CASSYSTGRGQNIQYF. DNA for the CDR3: TGTGCCAGCAGTTACTCGACTGGAAGAGGACAAAACATTCAGTACTTC.

The rearrangement uses TRBV15 and TRBJ1-2; 8 bases align to TRBD1. Germline assignment: CDR1 LNHNV and CDR2 YYDKDF (reference sequence). The CDR3 is made up of 15 amino acids. V was clipped by 4 bases and J by 7 bases; unmatched bases: 11. The CDR3, as DNA: TGTGCCACCAGCAACCTGGATGGGACAGGCTTTGGCTACACCTTC. Its protein is CATSNLDGTGFGYTF.

The chain uses TRBV13 and TRBJ2-7; D may be TRBD1 or TRBD2 (5 bases each). The CDR3 is 14 residues long. Germline CDR1 reads PRHDT; CDR2 reads FYEKMQ (reference sequence). V was cut by 2 bases and J by 2 bases, with 10 bases left in between. This CDR3 reads CASSLSGSPYEQYF. CDR3 DNA sequence: TGTGCCAGCAGCTTATCAGGGAGCCCCTACGAGCAGTACTTC.

This clone appeared a single time. A read error may account for a junction end that differs from germline. This chain connects TRBV10-3 to TRBJ1-2; D remains unclear. CDR3 length: 18 amino acids. Germline CDR1 reads ENHRY; CDR2 reads SYGVKD. CDR3 DNA: TGTGCCATCAGTGAGTCGTGGGAAAGGGCACTTCCATTTTTCGGCGATCCCTTC. Its protein is CAISESWERALPFFGDPF.

In this sample, this clone turned up once. This sequence joins TRBV6-5 and TRBJ2-1, with 7 bases fitting TRBD1. CDR3 size: 15 residues. J gave up 8 bases and V 4 bases, and 11 bases lay outside the gene matches. The germline CDR1 and CDR2 sequences are MNHEY and SVGAGI. CDR3 region: CASSLGGADVDEQFF. The CDR3 DNA is TGTGCCAGCAGTTTAGGGGGCGCGGATGTCGATGAGCAGTTCTTC.

The genes are TRBV7-2 and TRBJ2-5, with 7 bases aligning to TRBD1. This CDR3 spans 13 amino acids. V shed 6 bases and J 5 bases; nucleotides not matched to a gene: 6. Germline V gene lookup returns CDR1 SGHTA and CDR2 FQGNSA. CDR3 amino acids: CASRRTGGETQYF. CDR3 nucleotide sequence: TGTGCCAGCAGGAGGACAGGCGGGGAGACCCAGTACTTC.

By share, this clone counts as medium-sized (0.01 to 0.1%). This sequence joins TRBV6-1 and TRBJ2-1; 12 bases map to TRBD2. Trimming took 2 bases from V and 6 from J; bases not matched to a gene: 2. The CDR3 totals 15 residues. From germline, CDR1 is MNHNS and CDR2 SASEGT. CDR3 in DNA: TGTGCCAGCAGTGAACTAGCGGGGGGGCCCAATGAGCAGTTCTTC. Its protein product is CASSELAGGPNEQFF.

The chain has TRBV29-1 and TRBJ2-1; D is undetermined. The V end was cut by 0 bases, the J end by 0 bases, with 12 bases between. The germline CDR1 and CDR2 sequences are SQVTM and ANQGSEA. This CDR3 comprises 16 residues. The CDR3 is CSVEDPPLISYNEQFF. CDR3 nucleotide sequence: TGCAGCGTTGAAGATCCTCCCCTAATCTCCTACAATGAGCAGTTCTTC.

V is TRBV12-2 and J is TRBJ2-7. TRBV12-2 counts as a pseudogene. The CDR3 loop spans 12 amino acids. The DNA of the CDR3 is TGTGCAAGTCGCTGGGACCTCAGTCAGCAGTACTTC. Amino acids: CASRWDLSQQYF.

The chain recombines TRBV5-1 with TRBJ1-6; the D gene is possibly TRBD1 (5 bases). The CDR3 consists of 13 residues. V lost 2 bases and J lost 8, with 8 bases in between. Germline V gene data show CDR1 as SGHRS and CDR2 as YFSETQ. CDR3 sequence: CASSFGTDSPLHF. The CDR3, as DNA: TGCGCCAGCAGCTTCGGGACCGATTCACCCCTCCACTTT.

J is TRBJ1-1 and V is TRBV9; D unresolved. This CDR3 has 15 residues. Trimming removed 3 bases from V and 1 base from J, with 13 bases in between. Germline lookup yields CDR1 SGDLS and CDR2 YYNGEE. This CDR3 reads CASSAGSLGNTEAFF. CDR3 DNA sequence: TGTGCCAGCAGCGCCGGGAGCTTAGGGAACACTGAAGCTTTCTTT.

The chain couples TRBV28 to TRBJ1-1, with no clear D. CDR1 is MDHEN and CDR2 is SYDVKM in the germline V gene. The V end was cut by 7 bases, the J end by 6 bases, with 12 bases between. This CDR3 has 12 amino acids. CDR3 in DNA: TGTGCCAGCACCCCAAGCCCCCCTGAAGCTTTCTTT. This encodes CASTPSPPEAFF.

The rearrangement links TRBV18 to TRBJ2-3; the D call may be TRBD1 or TRBD2 (5 bases each). Germline assignment: CDR1 KGHSH and CDR2 LQKENI. The ends were cut back, 3 bases at V and 2 bases at J, with 21 bases in the middle. The CDR3 sequence is 18 residues long. CDR3 nucleotide sequence: TGTGCCAGCTCACCTACCCTGGGGACGTCGTGGGACACAGATACGCAGTATTTT. The encoded protein is CASSPTLGTSWDTDTQYF. Full variable domain (remainder filled in from reference TRBV18 and TRBJ2-3): NAGVMQNPRHLVRRRGQEARLRCSPMKGHSHVYWYRQLPEEGLKFMVYLQKENIIDESGMPKERFSAEFPKEGPSILRIQQVVRGDSAAYFCASSPTLGTSWDTDTQYFGPGTRLTVL.

This clone was recorded a few times. The chain joins TRBV29-1 to TRBJ2-7, with TRBD1 matching 9 bases. Germline V gives CDR1 SQVTM, CDR2 ANQGSEA. J lost 6 bases, V lost 6 bases, and 9 bases had no gene match. The CDR3 extends over 13 amino acids. The CDR3 loop is CSVKTGGGSEQYF. The CDR3 DNA is TGCAGCGTGAAGACAGGGGGAGGAAGCGAGCAGTACTTC.

The chain uses TRBV7-8 and TRBJ2-7; 11 nucleotides align to TRBD1. The germline gives CDR1 SGHVS, CDR2 FQNEAQ. CDR3 length: 15 residues. With 5 bases clipped from V and 0 bases from J, the junction kept 3 bases outside the gene matches. The chain's CDR3 is CASSTGTGGSYEQYF. CDR3 nucleotide sequence: TGTGCCAGCAGCACAGGGACAGGGGGCTCCTACGAGCAGTACTTC.

J is TRBJ1-2 and V is TRBV2; TRBD1 aligns across 12 bases. V lost 6 bases, J lost 4 bases, and 3 bases stayed unmatched. Germline assignment: CDR1 SNHLY and CDR2 FYNNEI. This CDR3 spans 14 amino acids. The CDR3 nucleotides are TGTGCCAGCAGGTGGGACAGGGGGCTCTATGGCTACACCTTC. The encoded protein is CASRWDRGLYGYTF.

V and J are TRBV5-4 and TRBJ1-1; no clear D gene. V lost 4 bases, J lost 0 bases, and 13 bases lay in between. Germline CDR1 reads SGHNT; CDR2 reads YYREEE (reference sequence). The CDR3 has 15 amino acids. CDR3 protein: CASSVPKGLNTEAFF. CDR3 DNA: TGTGCCAGCAGCGTCCCGAAGGGTTTGAACACTGAAGCTTTCTTT. Filled out from reference TRBV5-4 and TRBJ1-1, the complete variable domain reads ETGVTQSPTHLIKTRGQQVTLRCSSQSGHNTVSWYQQALGQGPQFIFQYYREEENGRGNFPPRFSGLQFPNYSSELNVNALELDDSALYLCASSVPKGLNTEAFFGQGTRLTVV.

V usage is TRBV2 and J usage is TRBJ2-7; D is uncertain. In germline, CDR1 is SNHLY, CDR2 FYNNEI. V lost 3 bases to trimming and J lost 3 bases, with 12 bases between them. The CDR3 totals 14 residues. CDR3 region: CASSDTGNHYEQYF. CDR3 DNA: TGTGCCAGCAGTGACACTGGGAATCACTACGAGCAGTACTTC.

This clone was counted only a few times. J is TRBJ1-6 and V is TRBV5-1, with 9 bases lining up with TRBD1. The CDR3 extends over 16 amino acids. In germline, CDR1 is SGHRS, CDR2 YFSETQ. The V and J ends lost 3 bases and 3 bases, in that order; junction bases with no gene match: 4. CDR3 region: CASSWTGAIYNSPLHF. CDR3 sequence (DNA): TGCGCCAGCAGCTGGACAGGGGCCATCTATAATTCACCCCTCCACTTT.

This chain uses TRBV18 with TRBJ1-5; 9 bases fit TRBD1. Trimming removed 4 bases from V and 4 bases from J; junction bases left unmatched: 8. In germline, CDR1 is KGHSH, CDR2 LQKENI. The CDR3 has 16 amino acids. The CDR3 spells CASSRGGQGGNQPQHF. DNA of the CDR3: TGTGCCAGCTCACGTGGGGGACAGGGAGGGAATCAGCCCCAGCATTTT.